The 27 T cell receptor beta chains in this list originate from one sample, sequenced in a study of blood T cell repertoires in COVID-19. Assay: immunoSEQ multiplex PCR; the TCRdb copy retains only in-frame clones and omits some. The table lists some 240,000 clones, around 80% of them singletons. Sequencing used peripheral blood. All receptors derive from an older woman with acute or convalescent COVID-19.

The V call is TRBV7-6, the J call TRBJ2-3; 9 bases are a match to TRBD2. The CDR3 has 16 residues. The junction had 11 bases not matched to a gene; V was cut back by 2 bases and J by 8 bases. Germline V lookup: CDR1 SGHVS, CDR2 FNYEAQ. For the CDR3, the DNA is TGTGCCAGCAGCTTATCAGCAGCGGGGGGCCTGTTTACGCAGTATTTT. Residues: CASSLSAAGGLFTQYF.

The CDR3 sequence is CAISESNQFGTHQPQHF. The CDR3 DNA sequence: TGTGCCATCAGTGAGTCTAATCAATTTGGGACTCATCAGCCCCAGCATTTT. V is TRBV10-3 and J is TRBJ1-5, with D possibly TRBD1 on 5 matching bases. The germline V gene has CDR1 ENHRY and CDR2 SYGVKD. The V end lost 0 bases, the J end lost 5 bases, and 17 bases lay between the germline ends. CDR3 length: 17 residues.

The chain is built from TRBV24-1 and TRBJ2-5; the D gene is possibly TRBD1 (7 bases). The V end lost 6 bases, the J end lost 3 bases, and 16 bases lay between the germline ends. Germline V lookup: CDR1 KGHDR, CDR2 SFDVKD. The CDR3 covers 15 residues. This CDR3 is CATSPGGSPKETQYF. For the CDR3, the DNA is TGTGCCACCAGTCCAGGGGGGAGCCCAAAAGAGACCCAGTACTTC.

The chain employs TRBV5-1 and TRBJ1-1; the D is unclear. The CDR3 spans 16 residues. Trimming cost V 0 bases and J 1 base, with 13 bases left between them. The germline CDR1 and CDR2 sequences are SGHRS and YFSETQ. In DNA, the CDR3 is TGCGCCAGCAGCTTGGAGTCACCTCGAGGGAACACTGAAGCTTTCTTT. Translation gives CASSLESPRGNTEAFF.

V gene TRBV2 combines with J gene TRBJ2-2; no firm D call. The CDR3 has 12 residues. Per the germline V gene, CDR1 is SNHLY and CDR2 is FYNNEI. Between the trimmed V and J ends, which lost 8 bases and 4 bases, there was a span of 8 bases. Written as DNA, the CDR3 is TGTGCCAGCCTGGGCCTCACCGGGGAGCTGTTTTTT. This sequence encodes CASLGLTGELFF.

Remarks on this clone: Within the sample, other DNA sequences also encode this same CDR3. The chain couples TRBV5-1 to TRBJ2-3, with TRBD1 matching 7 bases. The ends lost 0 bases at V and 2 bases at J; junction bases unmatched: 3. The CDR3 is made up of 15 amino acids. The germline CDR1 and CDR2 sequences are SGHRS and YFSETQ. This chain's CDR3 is CASSLGQGFTDTQYF. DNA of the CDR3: TGCGCCAGCAGCTTGGGACAGGGTTTCACAGATACGCAGTATTTT. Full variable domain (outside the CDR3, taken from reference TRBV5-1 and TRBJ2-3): KAGVTQTPRYLIKTRGQQVTLSCSPISGHRSVSWYQQTPGQGLQFLFEYFSETQRNKGNFPGRFSGRQFSNSRSEMNVSTLELGDSALYLCASSLGQGFTDTQYFGPGTRLTVL.

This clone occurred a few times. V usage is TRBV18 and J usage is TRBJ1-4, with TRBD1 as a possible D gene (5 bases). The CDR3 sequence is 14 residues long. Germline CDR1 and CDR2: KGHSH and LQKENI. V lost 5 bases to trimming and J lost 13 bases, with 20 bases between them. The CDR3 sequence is CASSSVTVPQRLFF. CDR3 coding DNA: TGTGCCAGCTCATCGGTGACAGTACCTCAGAGACTGTTTTTT.

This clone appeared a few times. This CDR3 reads CASSLGDTNPGNTIYF. The CDR3 nucleotides are TGCGCCAGCAGCTTGGGGGACACGAACCCTGGAAACACCATATATTTT. The chain uses TRBV5-1 and TRBJ1-3; maybe TRBD1 (6 bases). Per the germline V gene, CDR1 is SGHRS and CDR2 is YFSETQ. This CDR3 has 16 residues. V was trimmed by 0 bases and J by 2 bases, leaving 12 bases between them.

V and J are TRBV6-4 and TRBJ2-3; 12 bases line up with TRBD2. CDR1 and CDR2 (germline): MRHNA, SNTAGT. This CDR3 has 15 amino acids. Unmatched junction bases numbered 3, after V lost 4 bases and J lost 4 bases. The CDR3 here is CASSASGGAADTQYF. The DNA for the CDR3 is TGTGCCAGCAGTGCTAGCGGGGGGGCAGCAGATACGCAGTATTTT.

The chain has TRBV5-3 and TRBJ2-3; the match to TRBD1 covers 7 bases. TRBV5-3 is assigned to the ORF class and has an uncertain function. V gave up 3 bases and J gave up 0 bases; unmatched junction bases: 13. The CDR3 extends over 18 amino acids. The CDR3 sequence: CARSSIPGQRCSTDTQYF. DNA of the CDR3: TGTGCCAGAAGCTCCATTCCGGGACAGCGATGTAGCACAGATACGCAGTATTTT.

The CDR3 here is CAGDSRSSSYEQYF. CDR3 sequence (DNA): TGTGCCGGCGACTCGCGGAGTAGCTCCTACGAGCAGTACTTC. The chain employs TRBV7-9 and TRBJ2-7; unclear D gene. CDR1 is SEHNR, CDR2 FQNEAQ, per germline (reference sequence). The CDR3 is made up of 14 amino acids. V was cut by 11 bases and J by 0 bases, with 17 bases left in between.

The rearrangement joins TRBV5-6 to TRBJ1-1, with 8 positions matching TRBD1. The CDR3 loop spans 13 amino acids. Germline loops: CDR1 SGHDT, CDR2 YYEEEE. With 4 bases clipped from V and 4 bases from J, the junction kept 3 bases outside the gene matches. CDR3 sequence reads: CASSRTGGTEAFF. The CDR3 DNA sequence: TGTGCCAGCAGCCGCACAGGGGGCACTGAAGCTTTCTTT.

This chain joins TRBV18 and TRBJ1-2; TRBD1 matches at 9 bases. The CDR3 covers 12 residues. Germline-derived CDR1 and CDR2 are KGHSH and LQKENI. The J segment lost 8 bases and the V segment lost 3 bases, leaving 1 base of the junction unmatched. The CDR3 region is CASSPGTGGYTF. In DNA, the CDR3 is TGTGCCAGCTCACCTGGGACAGGGGGCTACACCTTC.

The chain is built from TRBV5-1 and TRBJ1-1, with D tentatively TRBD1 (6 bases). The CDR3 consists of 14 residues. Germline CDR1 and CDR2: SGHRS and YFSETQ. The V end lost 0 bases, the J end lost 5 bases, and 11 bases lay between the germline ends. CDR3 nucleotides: TGCGCCAGCAGCTTGGTCCGGCAGGGGACTGAAGCTTTCTTT. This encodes CASSLVRQGTEAFF.

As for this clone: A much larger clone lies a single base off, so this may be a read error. The DNA of the CDR3 is TGTGTCAGCCAGGGGCTTCCTATCTACGAGCAGTACTTC. Residues: CVSQGLPIYEQYF. J is TRBJ2-7 and V is TRBV28; D may be TRBD1 (6 bases). Germline V lookup: CDR1 MDHEN, CDR2 SYDVKM. The CDR3 has 13 residues.

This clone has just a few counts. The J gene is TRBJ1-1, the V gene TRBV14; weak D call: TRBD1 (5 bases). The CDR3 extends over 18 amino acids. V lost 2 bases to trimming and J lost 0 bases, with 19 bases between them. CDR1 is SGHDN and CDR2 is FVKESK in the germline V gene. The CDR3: CASSQKGRVYTMNTEAFF. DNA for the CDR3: TGTGCCAGCAGCCAAAAAGGCAGGGTTTACACCATGAACACTGAAGCTTTCTTT.

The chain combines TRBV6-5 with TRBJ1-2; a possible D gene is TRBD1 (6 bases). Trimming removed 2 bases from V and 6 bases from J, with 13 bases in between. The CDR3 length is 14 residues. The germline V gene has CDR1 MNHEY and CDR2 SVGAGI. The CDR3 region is CASSYTGIENGYTF. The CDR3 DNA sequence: TGTGCCAGCAGTTACACAGGGATCGAGAATGGCTACACCTTC.

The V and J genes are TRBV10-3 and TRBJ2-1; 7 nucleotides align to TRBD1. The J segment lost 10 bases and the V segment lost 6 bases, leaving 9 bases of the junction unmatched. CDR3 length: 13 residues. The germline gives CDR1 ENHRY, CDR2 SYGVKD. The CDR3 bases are TGTGCCATCAGGGAGCAGGGGGAAGGGGAGCAGTTCTTC. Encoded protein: CAIREQGEGEQFF.

As DNA, the CDR3 is TGTGCCAGCAGCGCCGGACAGGGCATTGACAAAAACATTCAGTACTTC. Protein product: CASSAGQGIDKNIQYF. This chain links TRBV9 with TRBJ2-4; the match to TRBD1 covers 8 bases. Germline CDR1 SGDLS, CDR2 YYNGEE. The CDR3 covers 16 residues. Trimming removed 3 bases from V and 3 bases from J; junction bases left unmatched: 8.

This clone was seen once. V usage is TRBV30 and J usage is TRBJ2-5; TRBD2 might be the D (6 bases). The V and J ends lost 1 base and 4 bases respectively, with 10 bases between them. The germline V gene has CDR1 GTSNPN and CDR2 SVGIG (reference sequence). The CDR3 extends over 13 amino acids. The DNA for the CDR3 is TGTGCCTGGAGTGCGCTTAGCGGAGAGACCCAGTACTTC. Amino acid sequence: CAWSALSGETQYF.

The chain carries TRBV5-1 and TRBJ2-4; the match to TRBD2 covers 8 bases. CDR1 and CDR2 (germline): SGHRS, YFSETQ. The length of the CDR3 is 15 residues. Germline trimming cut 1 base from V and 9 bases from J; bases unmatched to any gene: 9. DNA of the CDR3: TGCGCCAGCAGCTTGCGGGAGGGGGGAAGTCGCATTCAGTACTTC. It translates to CASSLREGGSRIQYF.

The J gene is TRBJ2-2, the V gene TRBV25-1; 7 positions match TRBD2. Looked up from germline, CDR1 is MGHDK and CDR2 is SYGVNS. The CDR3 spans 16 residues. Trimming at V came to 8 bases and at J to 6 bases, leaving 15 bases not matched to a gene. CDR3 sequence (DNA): TGTGCCAGCTGTGCCCCGGGGAGGGCAACAGCCGGGGAGCTGTTTTTT. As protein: CASCAPGRATAGELFF.

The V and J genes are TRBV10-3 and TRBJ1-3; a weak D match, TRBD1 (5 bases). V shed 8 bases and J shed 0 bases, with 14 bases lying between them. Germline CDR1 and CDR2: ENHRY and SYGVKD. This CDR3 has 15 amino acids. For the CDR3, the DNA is TGTGCCATCGGCGACAGCAACCCCTCTGGAAACACCATATATTTT. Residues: CAIGDSNPSGNTIYF.

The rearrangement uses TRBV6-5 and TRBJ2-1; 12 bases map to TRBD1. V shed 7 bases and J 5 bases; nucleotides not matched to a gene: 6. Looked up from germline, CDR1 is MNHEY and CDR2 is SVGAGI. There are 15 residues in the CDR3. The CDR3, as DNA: TGTGCCAGCACCCCCGGGACAGGGGGCAACAATGAGCAGTTCTTC. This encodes CASTPGTGGNNEQFF.

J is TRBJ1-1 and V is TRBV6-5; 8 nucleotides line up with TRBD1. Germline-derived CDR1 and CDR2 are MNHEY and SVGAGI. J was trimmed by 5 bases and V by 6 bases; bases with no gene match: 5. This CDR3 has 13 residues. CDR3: CASSRQGWTEAFF. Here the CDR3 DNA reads TGTGCCAGCAGCCGACAGGGGTGGACTGAAGCTTTCTTT.

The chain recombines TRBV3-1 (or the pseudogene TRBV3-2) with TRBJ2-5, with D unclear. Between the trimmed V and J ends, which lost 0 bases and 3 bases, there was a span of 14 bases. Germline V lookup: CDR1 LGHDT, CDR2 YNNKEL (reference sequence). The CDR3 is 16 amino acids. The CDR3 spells CASSQDNLLRKETQYF. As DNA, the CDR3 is TGTGCCAGCAGCCAAGATAATCTACTGCGAAAAGAGACCCAGTACTTC.

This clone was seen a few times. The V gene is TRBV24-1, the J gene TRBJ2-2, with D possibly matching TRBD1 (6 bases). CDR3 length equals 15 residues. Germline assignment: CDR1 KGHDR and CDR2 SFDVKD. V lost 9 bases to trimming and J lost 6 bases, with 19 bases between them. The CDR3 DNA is TGTGCCACCGAAGGAACAGGGTCTACGTCCGGGGAGCTGTTTTTT. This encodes CATEGTGSTSGELFF.